This is a list of T cell receptor beta chains from one sample in a study of shared clonotypes between healthy human individuals. The repertoire was sequenced with immunoSEQ multiplex PCR; TCRdb's copy has only in-frame clones and lacks some. The sample contains some 1.1 million clones, 77% of which appear only once. Sequenced sample: memory CD4+ T cells from PBMCs. These receptors originate from a man between 18 and 29 years old in good health. Some clones in this sample may be carry-over from other donors' samples. Each CDR3 is given with its conserved first and last residue. Each record gives: J gene, D gene, V gene, clone size, CDR3 DNA, CDR3 protein. The D gene is left open where the match is weak. Clone size is stated in some rows and not others, as once, few, many or a class when expanded.

j_call: TRBJ1-1
d_call: -
v_call: TRBV7-3
clone_size: -
cdr3_nt: TGTGCCAGCAGCTTAAAAGGAGGGGCGGGCACTGAAGCTTTCTTT
cdr3_aa: CASSLKGGAGTEAFF

j_call: TRBJ1-1
d_call: -
v_call: TRBV5-6
clone_size: -
cdr3_nt: TGTGCCAGCAGCTCCGACCCGGGGGGGGGCGGGTACGCTGAAGCTTTCTTT
cdr3_aa: CASSSDPGGGGYAEAFF

j_call: TRBJ2-7
d_call: -
v_call: TRBV5-5
clone_size: -
cdr3_nt: TGTGCCAGCAGCTTGGGCGGCCTCTCCTACGAGCAGTACTTC
cdr3_aa: CASSLGGLSYEQYF

j_call: TRBJ2-2
d_call: TRBD1
v_call: TRBV5-1
clone_size: -
cdr3_nt: TGCGCCAGCAGCTCGGGACAGGGTTCCACCGGGGAGCTGTTTTTT
cdr3_aa: CASSSGQGSTGELFF

j_call: TRBJ1-1
d_call: -
v_call: TRBV10-3
clone_size: few
cdr3_nt: TGTGCCATCTCGGGGGGCAGGGTGAACACTGAAGCTTTCTTT
cdr3_aa: CAISGGRVNTEAFF

j_call: TRBJ2-5
d_call: TRBD2
v_call: TRBV2
clone_size: few
cdr3_nt: TGTGCCAGCAGGCGGACTAGAGAAGAGACCCAGTACTTC
cdr3_aa: CASRRTREETQYF

j_call: TRBJ2-7
d_call: TRBD2
v_call: TRBV29-1
clone_size: once
cdr3_nt: TGCAGCGTTGAGGGGACTAGAGAGCTGGGCCCCTACGAGCAGTACTTC
cdr3_aa: CSVEGTRELGPYEQYF

j_call: TRBJ1-4
d_call: TRBD1
v_call: TRBV10-3
clone_size: -
cdr3_nt: TGTGCCATCAGGGGAAATACAGGGGGCGGTGAAAAACTGTTTTTT
cdr3_aa: CAIRGNTGGGEKLFF

j_call: TRBJ2-3
d_call: -
v_call: TRBV18
clone_size: -
cdr3_nt: TGTGCCAGCTCCAGGTTCACAGATACGCAGTATTTT
cdr3_aa: CASSRFTDTQYF

j_call: TRBJ2-2
d_call: TRBD1
v_call: TRBV2
clone_size: -
cdr3_nt: TGTGCCAGCATCCCCCGGACAGGGGAGACCGGGGAGCTGTTTTTT
cdr3_aa: CASIPRTGETGELFF

j_call: TRBJ1-5
d_call: -
v_call: TRBV21-1
clone_size: -
cdr3_nt: TGTGCCAGCAGCAAATGCAGGGTTGGTCAGCCCCAGCATTTT
cdr3_aa: CASSKCRVGQPQHF

j_call: TRBJ2-3
d_call: TRBD1
v_call: TRBV25-1
clone_size: -
cdr3_nt: TGTGCCAGCAGTGAATGGACAGGGGGGACTAGCACAGATACGCAGTATTTT
cdr3_aa: CASSEWTGGTSTDTQYF

j_call: TRBJ1-2
d_call: -
v_call: TRBV7-5
clone_size: -
cdr3_nt: TGTGTCAGAAGCCCACCCCCCAGGGGGCGGCATGGCTACACCTTC
cdr3_aa: CVRSPPPRGRHGYTF

j_call: TRBJ2-1
d_call: -
v_call: TRBV5-1
clone_size: -
cdr3_nt: TGCGCCAGCAGCTTGGCTTTGGACAGCCACAATGAGCAGTTCTTC
cdr3_aa: CASSLALDSHNEQFF

j_call: TRBJ1-3
d_call: -
v_call: TRBV7-9
clone_size: -
cdr3_nt: TGTGCCAGCAGCTTAGTAGCGACTGGAAACACCATATATTTT
cdr3_aa: CASSLVATGNTIYF

j_call: TRBJ1-5
d_call: -
v_call: TRBV28
clone_size: -
cdr3_nt: TGTGCCAGCAGTTTGCGGGAGACGGGGGAGCATTTT
cdr3_aa: CASSLRETGEHF

j_call: TRBJ2-1
d_call: TRBD1
v_call: TRBV2
clone_size: -
cdr3_nt: TGTGCCAGCACCCCCCGACAGGGTCTATTGGGCAATGAGCAGTTCTTC
cdr3_aa: CASTPRQGLLGNEQFF

j_call: TRBJ2-1
d_call: TRBD2
v_call: TRBV11-3
clone_size: -
cdr3_nt: TGTGCCAGCAGCTACGGGACTAGCGGTTCCTACAATGAGCAGTTCTTC
cdr3_aa: CASSYGTSGSYNEQFF

j_call: TRBJ1-5
d_call: TRBD1
v_call: TRBV28
clone_size: -
cdr3_nt: TGTGCCAGCAGTTCGGACAGGACCCATCAGCCCCAGCATTTT
cdr3_aa: CASSSDRTHQPQHF

j_call: TRBJ1-5
d_call: -
v_call: TRBV25-1
clone_size: once
cdr3_nt: TGTGCCAGCAGTACCGCCGGGACATTCCGCAATCAGCCCCAGCATTTT
cdr3_aa: CASSTAGTFRNQPQHF

j_call: TRBJ2-7
d_call: -
v_call: TRBV12-2
clone_size: -
cdr3_nt: TGTGCAAGTCGCTCTCCTCCGGGACTAGCTAGGGGCAACGAGCAGTACTTC
cdr3_aa: CASRSPPGLARGNEQYF

j_call: TRBJ2-7
d_call: TRBD1
v_call: TRBV5-1
clone_size: -
cdr3_nt: TGCGCCAGCGGCTCGGGACAGGGTTCCTACGAGCAGTACTTC
cdr3_aa: CASGSGQGSYEQYF

j_call: TRBJ2-7
d_call: -
v_call: TRBV10-2
clone_size: -
cdr3_nt: TGCGCCTCCCCGGAGAGAATGGTGAACTACGAGCAGTACTTC
cdr3_aa: CASPERMVNYEQYF